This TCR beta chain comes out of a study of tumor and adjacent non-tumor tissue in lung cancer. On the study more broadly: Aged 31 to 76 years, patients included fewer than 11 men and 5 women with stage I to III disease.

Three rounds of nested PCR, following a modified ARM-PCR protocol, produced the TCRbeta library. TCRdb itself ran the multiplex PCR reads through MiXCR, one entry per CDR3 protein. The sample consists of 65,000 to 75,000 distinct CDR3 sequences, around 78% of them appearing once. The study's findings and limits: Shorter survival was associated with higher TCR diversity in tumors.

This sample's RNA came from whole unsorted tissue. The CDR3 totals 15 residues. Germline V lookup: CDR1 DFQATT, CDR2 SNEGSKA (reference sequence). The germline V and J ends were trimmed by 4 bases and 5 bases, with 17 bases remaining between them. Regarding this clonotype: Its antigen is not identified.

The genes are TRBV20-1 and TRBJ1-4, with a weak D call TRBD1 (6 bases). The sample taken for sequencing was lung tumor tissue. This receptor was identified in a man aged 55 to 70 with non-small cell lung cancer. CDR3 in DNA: TGCAGTGCTACTGTGCGGGGGGCCCAAAATGAAAAACTGTTTTTT. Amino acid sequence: CSATVRGAQNEKLFF.